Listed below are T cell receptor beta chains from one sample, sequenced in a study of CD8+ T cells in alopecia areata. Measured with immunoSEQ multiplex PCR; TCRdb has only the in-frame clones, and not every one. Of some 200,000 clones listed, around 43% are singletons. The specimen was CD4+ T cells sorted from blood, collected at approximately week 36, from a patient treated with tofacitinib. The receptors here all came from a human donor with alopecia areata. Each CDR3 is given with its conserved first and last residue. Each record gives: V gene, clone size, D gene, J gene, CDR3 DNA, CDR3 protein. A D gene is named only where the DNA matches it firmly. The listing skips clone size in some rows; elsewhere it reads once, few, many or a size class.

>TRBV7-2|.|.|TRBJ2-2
TGTGCCAGCAGCATTGGACGGAACACCGGGGAGCTGTTTTTT
CASSIGRNTGELFF
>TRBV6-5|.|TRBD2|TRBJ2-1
TGTGCCAGCAGTAGATTACTAGCGGGAGTAAGGGAGCAGTTCTTC
CASSRLLAGVREQFF
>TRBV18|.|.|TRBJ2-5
TGTGCCAGCTCACCACGGACAGAGGAGACCCAGTACTTC
CASSPRTEETQYF
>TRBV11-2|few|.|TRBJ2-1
TGTGCCAGCAGCTTAGGGCAGGGAACCTACAATGAGCAGTTCTTC
CASSLGQGTYNEQFF
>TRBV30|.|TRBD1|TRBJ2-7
TGTGCCTGGAGGGGACAGGGAAAGAAGTACTTC
CAWRGQGKKYF
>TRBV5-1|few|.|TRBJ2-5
TGCGCCAGCAGCTTGGTTTGGAGTGAGGAGACCCAGTACTTC
CASSLVWSEETQYF
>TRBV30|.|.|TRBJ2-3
TGTGCCTGGAGTGAGGGGACAGATACGCAGTATTTT
CAWSEGTDTQYF
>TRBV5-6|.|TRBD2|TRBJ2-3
TGTGCCAGCAATCGCGGGAGAGGTGAAGATACGCAGTATTTT
CASNRGRGEDTQYF
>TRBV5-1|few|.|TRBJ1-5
TGCGCCAGCAGCTTGGGAAGGGTCGGTCAGCCCCAGCATTTT
CASSLGRVGQPQHF
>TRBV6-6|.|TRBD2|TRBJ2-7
TGTGCCAGCGGGACTAGCGGGACCTACGAGCAGTACTTC
CASGTSGTYEQYF
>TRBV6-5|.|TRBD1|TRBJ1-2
TGTGCCAGCAGTTACGGATCCACAGGGGGCTATGGCTACACCTTC
CASSYGSTGGYGYTF
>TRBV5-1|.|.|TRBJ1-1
TGCGCCAGCAGCTTGGAGTTGAGCGGGGACACTGAAGCTTTCTTT
CASSLELSGDTEAFF
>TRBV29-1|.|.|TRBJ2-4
TGCAGCGTGCAGTTGTGGGTTAGTTCCAAAAACATTCAGTACTTC
CSVQLWVSSKNIQYF
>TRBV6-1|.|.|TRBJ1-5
TGTGCCAGCCAGGAGAGGGGCAATCAGCCCCAGCATTTT
CASQERGNQPQHF
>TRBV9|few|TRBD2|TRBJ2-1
TGTGCCAGCAGCGGAGGCCGAGAGGGACTAGCAGGCAATGAGCAGTTCTTC
CASSGGREGLAGNEQFF
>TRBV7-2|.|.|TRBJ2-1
TGTATTAGTAATGAGCAGTTCTTC
CISNEQFF
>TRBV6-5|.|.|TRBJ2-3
TGTGCCACCTCGGGGAGCGGACCTAAGGAGTATTTT
CATSGSGPKEYF
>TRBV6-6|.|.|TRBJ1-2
TGTGCCAGCGAGACCTCCGAACGGGGCCACTATGGCTACACCTTC
CASETSERGHYGYTF
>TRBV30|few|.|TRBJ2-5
TGTGCTCAGAGGGGCGGAGAGACCCAGTACTTC
CAQRGGETQYF
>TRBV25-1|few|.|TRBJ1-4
TGTGCCAGCAGTGTCAAGGCGGGTTGGATGTTTTTT
CASSVKAGWMFF
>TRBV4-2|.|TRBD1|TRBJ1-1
TGTGCCAGCAGCCAAGATGGGAACAGGGGCAACACTGAAGCTTTCTTT
CASSQDGNRGNTEAFF
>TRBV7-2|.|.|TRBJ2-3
TGTGCCAGCAGTTTCCCGGGACGCTCAAGACCAGCGCAGTATTTT
CASSFPGRSRPAQYF
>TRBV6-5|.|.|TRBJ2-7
TGTGCCAGCAGTCCCCCTTGGGTTCGGGACGAGCAGTACTTC
CASSPPWVRDEQYF
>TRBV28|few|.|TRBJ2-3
TGTGCCAGCAGTTTCACGGGACGCAACACAGATACGCAGTATTTT
CASSFTGRNTDTQYF
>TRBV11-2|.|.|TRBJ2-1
TGTGCCAGCGGCGATTACAATGAGCAGTTCTTC
CASGDYNEQFF
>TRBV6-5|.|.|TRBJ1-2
TGTGCCAGCAGAGGTTCACAGGGCCTATACTATGGCTACACCTTC
CASRGSQGLYYGYTF
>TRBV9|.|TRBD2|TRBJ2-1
TGTGCCAGCAGCCCAGCTCCCGGGACTAGCGGATCCAGCTCCTACAATGAGCAGTTCTTC
CASSPAPGTSGSSSYNEQFF
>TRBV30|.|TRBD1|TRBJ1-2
TGTGCCTGGGGGACAGACAAATATGGCTACACCTTC
CAWGTDKYGYTF
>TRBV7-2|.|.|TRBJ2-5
TGTGCCAGCAGCCCAGGCACGGGAGAGACCCAGTACTTC
CASSPGTGETQYF
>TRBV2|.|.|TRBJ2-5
TGTGCCAGCACCGAGGGTGGAGGGAAAGAGACCCAGTACTTC
CASTEGGGKETQYF
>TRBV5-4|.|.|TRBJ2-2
TGTGCCAGCAGCTCCGCCCCGGGAAACACCGGGGAGCTGTTTTTT
CASSSAPGNTGELFF
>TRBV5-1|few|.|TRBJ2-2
TGCGCCAGCAGCAAGGGGGACAACACCTGGGTGGAGCTGTTTTTT
CASSKGDNTWVELFF
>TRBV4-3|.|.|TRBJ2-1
TGCGCCAGCAGCCGCCCCCTAGGGGGGCGAGACAATGAGCAGTTCTTC
CASSRPLGGRDNEQFF
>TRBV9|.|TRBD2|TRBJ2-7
TGTGCCAGCAGCTTAACGGTAGCGGGGATCTACGAGCAGTACTTC
CASSLTVAGIYEQYF
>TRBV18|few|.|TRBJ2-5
TGTGCCAGCTCACCACAGCAGGGTGAGACCCAGTACTTC
CASSPQQGETQYF
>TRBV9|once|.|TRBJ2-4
TGTGCCAGCAGCGTGGGCTGGGGAGCCAAAAACATTCAGTACTTC
CASSVGWGAKNIQYF
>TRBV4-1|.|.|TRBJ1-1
TGCGCCAGCAGCCAAGAAGGCTACACTGAAGCTTTCTTT
CASSQEGYTEAFF
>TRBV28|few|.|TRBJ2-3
TGTGCCAGCAGGGCGGAGAGTACGCAGTATTTT
CASRAESTQYF
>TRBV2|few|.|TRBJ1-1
TGTGCCAGCAGTGTGACGGGAAACCTGAACACTGAAGCTTTCTTT
CASSVTGNLNTEAFF
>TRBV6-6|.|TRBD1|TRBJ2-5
TGTGCCAGCGGGGGGACAGGGAAAGAGACCCAGTACTTC
CASGGTGKETQYF
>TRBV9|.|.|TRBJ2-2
TGTGCCAGCGGCGGGGCAGGGGACACCGGGGAGCTGTTTTTT
CASGGAGDTGELFF
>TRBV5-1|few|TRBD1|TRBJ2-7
TGCGCCAGCAGCACTGGACAGGTGAGCTCCTACGAGCAGTACTTC
CASSTGQVSSYEQYF